These 26 T cell receptor beta chains were sequenced from one sample in a study of OX40 agonist ivuxolimab in advanced cancers. Library preparation was by the immunoSEQ multiplex PCR assay. What TCRdb holds here is the immuneACCESS table cut down to in-frame rearrangements. Part of the clones is not present; checked against another copy, under half of the missing clones reflect an unresolved V gene, and the others are unexplained. The sample contains under 80,000 clones, approximately 81% of them found a single time. Clones ranked in the top ten supply 2% to 2.5% of the sample. This material consisted of CD4+ or CD8+ T cells sorted from blood, taken in a trial of the OX40 agonist ivuxolimab. The source is an adult with an advanced solid tumor such as melanoma, head and neck, liver or kidney cancer.

This chain connects TRBV28 to TRBJ2-1; TRBD2 matches at 10 bases. The germline CDR1 and CDR2 sequences are MDHEN and SYDVKM. This CDR3 comprises 13 residues. The V segment lost 8 bases and the J segment 6 bases; nucleotides outside the gene matches: 4. CDR3 in amino acids: CASYSSGGNEQFF. CDR3 nucleotides: TGTGCCAGCTACTCTAGCGGGGGCAATGAGCAGTTCTTC.

This rearrangement joins TRBV10-3 to TRBJ1-3; D ambiguous. From germline, CDR1 is ENHRY and CDR2 SYGVKD. The CDR3 sequence is 15 residues long. Trimming took 0 bases from V and 0 from J, leaving 6 bases between them. CDR3 sequence: CAISESAISGNTIYF. The CDR3 DNA reads TGTGCCATCAGTGAGTCGGCGATCTCTGGAAACACCATATATTTT.

V is TRBV6-8 and J is TRBJ1-3; 8 nucleotides match TRBD1. Germline CDR1 and CDR2: MNHGY and SAAAGT. The CDR3 length is 14 residues. V lost 6 bases to trimming and J lost 2 bases; unmatched junction nucleotides: 3. For the CDR3, the DNA is TGTGCCAGCAGACAGGACAGGGCTGGAAACACCATATATTTT. Encoded protein: CASRQDRAGNTIYF.

V gene TRBV2 combines with J gene TRBJ1-1; D is undetermined. This CDR3 is built from 11 residues. Per the germline V gene, CDR1 is SNHLY and CDR2 is FYNNEI. With 4 bases removed from V and 10 bases from J, the gap between germline ends came to 10 bases. The CDR3 region has the DNA TGTGCCAGCAGTGTTCATAGGGCAGCTTTCTTT. Encoded protein: CASSVHRAAFF.

The rearrangement links TRBV2 to TRBJ2-5, with 9 nucleotides matching TRBD2. The CDR3 extends over 20 amino acids. V lost 4 bases and J lost 5; bases outside the gene matches: 23. Germline loops: CDR1 SNHLY, CDR2 FYNNEI. The CDR3 nucleotides read TGTGCCAGCAGTGGGTCATCTAAGGGGGATTCCACTAGCGGGTTCGAGACCCAGTACTTC. Encoded protein: CASSGSSKGDSTSGFETQYF.

The chain's CDR3 is CASSFAGTGSPLHF. The CDR3 DNA reads TGCGCCAGCAGCTTCGCAGGAACCGGGTCACCCCTCCACTTT. The chain links TRBV5-1 to TRBJ1-6; D is ambiguous. CDR3 size: 14 residues. CDR1 SGHRS and CDR2 YFSETQ come from the germline V gene. Trimming pared 2 bases from V and 10 bases from J, leaving 13 bases between.

The rearrangement links TRBV10-3 to TRBJ1-5; no definite D call. Germline CDR1 and CDR2: ENHRY and SYGVKD. CDR3 length: 15 residues. V shed 0 bases and J shed 9 bases, with 15 bases lying between them. The CDR3 region has the DNA TGTGCCATCAGTGAGTCGGGGTCCGGCATTCTGCCCCAGCATTTT. It yields the protein CAISESGSGILPQHF.

The rearrangement joins TRBV6-6 to TRBJ2-3; D gene unclear. From germline, CDR1 is MNHNY and CDR2 SVGAGI (reference sequence). V was shortened by 0 bases and J by 2 bases, with 3 bases between the two germline ends. The CDR3 runs to 13 residues. Here the CDR3 reads CASSYSITDTQYF. In nucleotides, the CDR3 is TGTGCCAGCAGTTACTCGATCACAGATACGCAGTATTTT.

The genes are TRBV9 and TRBJ2-1, with 9 positions matching TRBD2. Per germline, CDR1 SGDLS and CDR2 YYNGEE. CDR3 length: 15 amino acids. V trimming: 4 bases; J trimming: 0 bases; junction bases outside the gene matches: 2. This CDR3 is CASSISGSSYNEQFF. Here the CDR3 DNA reads TGTGCCAGCAGCATTAGCGGGAGCTCCTACAATGAGCAGTTCTTC. The entire variable domain, with the rest obtained from reference TRBV9 and TRBJ2-1, is as follows: DSGVTQTPKHLITATGQRVTLRCSPRSGDLSVYWYQQSLDQGLQFLIQYYNGEERAKGNILERFSAQQFPDLHSELNLSSLELGDSALYFCASSISGSSYNEQFFGPGTRLTVL.

The rearrangement uses TRBV27 and TRBJ2-1, with 11 bases aligning to TRBD1. Trimming took 6 bases from V and 7 from J; bases not matched to a gene: 14. Germline V gene sequence: CDR1 MNHEY, CDR2 SMNVEV (reference sequence). The CDR3 sequence is 17 residues long. Here the CDR3 reads CASSPILGQGAENEQFF. In DNA, the CDR3 is TGTGCCAGCAGCCCAATACTCGGACAGGGGGCGGAAAATGAGCAGTTCTTC.

This clone appeared a single time. The rearrangement joins TRBV28 to TRBJ2-7; D perhaps matches TRBD2 (5 bases). V gave up 5 bases and J gave up 5 bases, with 16 bases separating them. The CDR3 is 14 residues long. Looked up from germline, CDR1 is MDHEN and CDR2 is SYDVKM. CDR3 protein: CASSLPRGIDEQYF. The CDR3 nucleotides are TGTGCCAGCAGTCTACCTCGGGGAATCGACGAGCAGTACTTC.

V is TRBV30 and J is TRBJ1-6; D not certain. Germline CDR1 is GTSNPN and CDR2 is SVGIG (reference sequence). V was trimmed by 0 bases and J by 8 bases, leaving 11 bases between them. The CDR3 is 14 amino acids. The CDR3 region has the DNA TGTGCCTGGAGTGTTACAAGGCAGGATTCACCCCTCCACTTT. Amino acids: CAWSVTRQDSPLHF.

This clone was seen once. This sequence joins TRBV10-3 and TRBJ2-1; no firm D call. Germline V CDR1 and CDR2: ENHRY, SYGVKD. CDR3 length: 15 amino acids. The germline V and J ends were trimmed by 3 bases and 1 base, with 10 bases remaining between them. CDR3 DNA sequence: TGTGCCATCAGTGATAATCTGGGGTCCTACAATGAGCAGTTCTTC. Translated, it gives CAISDNLGSYNEQFF.

A single count supports this clone. The chain couples TRBV28 to TRBJ2-2; 9 positions agree with TRBD2. Per the germline V gene, CDR1 is MDHEN and CDR2 is SYDVKM. The CDR3 totals 17 residues. The junction had 7 bases not matched to a gene; V was cut back by 4 bases and J by 1 base. CDR3 sequence reads: CASSYRLAGMNTGELFF. The DNA of the CDR3 is TGTGCCAGCAGTTATAGGCTAGCGGGGATGAACACCGGGGAGCTGTTTTTT.

The chain recombines TRBV9 with TRBJ2-7; no definite D call. V lost 3 bases and J lost 6, with 13 bases in between. The CDR3 has 13 amino acids. Germline values: CDR1 SGDLS, CDR2 YYNGEE. The DNA for the CDR3 is TGTGCCAGCAGCGCCACCCGAATGGGCGAGCAGTACTTC. Amino acid sequence: CASSATRMGEQYF.

This clone turned up a few times. A much bigger clone sits one base away, suggesting this may be a read error. The same CDR3 is also encoded by other DNA sequences in this sample. The rearrangement uses TRBV7-2 and TRBJ2-3; D is ambiguous. The CDR3 sequence is 12 residues long. V was pared by 3 bases and J by 5 bases, with 6 bases between. Germline V gives CDR1 SGHTA, CDR2 FQGNSA. CDR3 in amino acids: CASSFKQDTQYF. CDR3 coding DNA: TGTGCCAGCAGCTTTAAACAAGATACGCAGTATTTT.

V and J are TRBV30 and TRBJ1-1; D remains unclear. Germline V lookup: CDR1 GTSNPN, CDR2 SVGIG (reference sequence). V shed 0 bases and J shed 11 bases, with 10 bases lying between them. The CDR3 consists of 11 residues. The chain's CDR3 is CAWSVQWRAFF. CDR3 DNA: TGTGCCTGGAGTGTACAGTGGAGGGCTTTCTTT.

The J gene is TRBJ2-1, the V gene TRBV7-3; 10 bases line up with TRBD2. V shed 2 bases and J 1 base; nucleotides not matched to a gene: 5. The CDR3 runs 17 residues. The germline gives CDR1 SGHTA, CDR2 FQGTGA. The CDR3 DNA sequence: TGTGCCAGCAGCTTACTTGCTAGCGGGAGATCCTACAATGAGCAGTTCTTC. This gives the protein CASSLLASGRSYNEQFF.

This chain joins TRBV11-2 and TRBJ2-2; weak D call: TRBD1 (6 bases). The CDR3 runs to 16 residues. Between the trimmed V and J ends, which lost 5 bases and 5 bases, there was a span of 18 bases. Germline CDR1 is SGHAT and CDR2 is FQNNGV. The CDR3 region has the DNA TGTGCCAGCAGCCCCTCCCCTGGCAGGGGAACCGGGGAGCTGTTTTTT. Its protein is CASSPSPGRGTGELFF. Filled out from reference TRBV11-2 and TRBJ2-2, the complete variable domain reads EAGVAQSPRYKIIEKRQSVAFWCNPISGHATLYWYQQILGQGPKLLIQFQNNGVVDDSQLPKDRFSAERLKGVDSTLKIQPAKLEDSAVYLCASSPSPGRGTGELFFGEGSRLTVL.

The chain has TRBV7-3 and TRBJ1-1, with D possibly matching TRBD1 (5 bases). The V and J ends lost 4 bases and 10 bases respectively, with 7 bases between them. The germline V gene encodes CDR1 SGHTA and CDR2 FQGTGA. The CDR3 spans 10 residues. The CDR3 sequence: CASSSGVAFF. In DNA, the CDR3 is TGTGCCAGCAGCTCGGGGGTAGCTTTCTTT.

Comments on this clone: The junction and the germline gene differ at one end; a read error may be behind it. This chain connects TRBV2 to TRBJ1-3; D gene uncertain. This CDR3 region has 16 residues. Germline V gene data show CDR1 as SNHLY and CDR2 as FYNNEI. CDR3 nucleotide sequence: TGTGCCAGCAACCGACACCCTCCCGGCTCTGGAAACACCGTATATTTT. This sequence encodes CASNRHPPGSGNTVYF.

The chain is built from TRBV5-1 and TRBJ2-1; perhaps TRBD2 as D (7 bases). The CDR3 extends over 16 amino acids. Trimming took 7 bases from V and 1 from J, leaving 18 bases between them. Per germline, CDR1 SGHRS and CDR2 YFSETQ. This chain's CDR3 is CASERGGRSSYNEQFF. In DNA, the CDR3 is TGCGCCAGCGAACGCGGGGGCCGCAGTTCCTACAATGAGCAGTTCTTC.

This chain uses TRBV5-5 with TRBJ1-6; the match to TRBD1 covers 10 bases. In germline, CDR1 is SGHKS, CDR2 YYEKEE (reference sequence). The J segment lost 9 bases and the V segment lost 1 base, leaving 7 bases of the junction unmatched. The CDR3 loop spans 16 amino acids. CDR3 protein: CASSLFPGTGASPLHF. The CDR3 nucleotides read TGTGCCAGCAGCTTGTTCCCCGGGACAGGGGCTTCACCCCTCCACTTT.

V usage is TRBV6-1 and J usage is TRBJ2-5, with TRBD1 as a possible D gene (5 bases). CDR3 length equals 16 residues. The V gene's germline CDR1 is MNHNS and CDR2 SASEGT. The V end lost 2 bases, the J end lost 7 bases, and 20 bases lay between the germline ends. The chain's CDR3 is CASSESTGTMARTQYF. CDR3 DNA: TGTGCCAGCAGTGAATCAACAGGTACCATGGCCCGGACCCAGTACTTC.

The chain is built from TRBV21-1 and TRBJ2-5. TRBV21-1 is a recognized pseudogene. CDR3 length: 18 amino acids. This CDR3 reads CASSKEIARGRDQETQYF. CDR3 nucleotides: TGTGCCAGCAGCAAAGAGATCGCCCGGGGGCGAGACCAAGAGACCCAGTACTTC.

The chain is built from TRBV5-4 and TRBJ2-7; 8 bases match TRBD2. From germline, CDR1 is SGHNT and CDR2 YYREEE (reference sequence). CDR3 size: 15 residues. The V segment lost 7 bases and the J segment 1 base; nucleotides outside the gene matches: 10. CDR3 bases: TGTGCCAGCGCAGATAACAAGCGGGGGTCCTACGAGCAGTACTTC. It yields the protein CASADNKRGSYEQYF.